This TCR beta chain emerged from a study of vaccination effects on CD4 cells after COVID-19. Overall study: Two doses of either BNT162b2 or mRNA-1273 were given to each participant.

This clone was counted between two and nine times. As yet, its antigen is unknown. After removal of 3 bases from V and 3 bases from J, the junction contained 3 bases not matched to a gene. The V gene's germline CDR1 is LNHDA and CDR2 SQIVND (reference sequence). The CDR3 totals 14 residues. Sequencing was preceded by expansion of antigen-specific CD4+ T cells with viral peptide pools in the ViraFEST assay. An approximately nine-day culture period preceded the isolation of CD4+ T cells. The vaccine recipients had no prior SARS-CoV-2 infection, with negative nucleocapsid antibodies. Both day 3 and day 7 saw half the medium replaced with IL-2 medium. Generated by immunoSEQ multiplex PCR, the TCRdb table keeps only in-frame clones and is missing some. This sample carries about 38,000 clones, under 70% of them seen once, and the ten largest clones take 20% to 25%. General study findings and limits: Healthy vaccinees had only 1 of 255 vaccine-induced clones cross-react with common cold coronaviruses. Marked clonal contraction was seen in infection- and vaccine-induced clones late after vaccination.

Sequences were derived from CD4+ T cells from PBMCs cultured with SARS-CoV-2 spike peptides, sampled before COVID-19 vaccination. The TCR sequence derives from a human donor who received a COVID-19 vaccine. V usage is TRBV19 and J usage is TRBJ1-2; 8 bases line up with TRBD1. The CDR3 spells CASSIRQGYYGYTF. CDR3 nucleotide sequence: TGTGCCAGTAGTATTAGACAGGGGTACTATGGCTACACCTTC.